The 27 T cell receptor beta chains below all came from one sample that was sequenced in a study of shared clonotypes between healthy human individuals. Libraries were prepared by immunoSEQ multiplex PCR; TCRdb keeps only in-frame clonotypes and omits some of them. Of a few hundred thousand clones listed, around 97% are singletons. Sequenced input: naive CD4+ T cells sorted from blood. Indicated subset: CD45RA+ positively selected. Receptors were obtained from a young woman in good health.

The rearrangement joins TRBV4-1 to TRBJ2-3, with D possibly TRBD2 on 5 matching bases. In germline, CDR1 is MGHRA, CDR2 YSYEKL. This CDR3 comprises 20 residues. With 4 bases removed from V and 1 base from J, the gap between germline ends came to 27 bases. The CDR3 reads CASSRPRGGGPPAGTDTQYF. The CDR3 region has the DNA TGCGCCAGCAGCCGCCCCCGTGGAGGCGGGCCCCCGGCTGGCACAGATACGCAGTATTTT.

The rearrangement links TRBV19 to TRBJ2-5, with TRBD2 matching 9 bases. The V gene end was trimmed by 3 bases and the J gene end by 2 bases; junction bases not matched to a gene: 16. Germline CDR1 and CDR2: LNHDA and SQIVND (reference sequence). The CDR3 contains 19 residues. DNA of the CDR3: TGTGCCAGTAGTATGGGCTGGGTAGCGGGAGACGGGAGTCAAGAGACCCAGTACTTC. Its protein product is CASSMGWVAGDGSQETQYF. Full variable domain (remainder filled in from reference TRBV19 and TRBJ2-5): DGGITQSPKYLFRKEGQNVTLSCEQNLNHDAMYWYRQDPGQGLRLIYYSQIVNDFQKGDIAEGYSVSREKKESFPLTVTSAQKNPTAFYLCASSMGWVAGDGSQETQYFGPGTRLLVL.

This clone appeared a single time. CDR3 region: CASSGETSGASYEQYF. As DNA, the CDR3 is TGTGCCAGCAGTGGGGAGACTAGCGGGGCCTCCTACGAGCAGTACTTC. The chain combines TRBV6-1 with TRBJ2-7; 11 nucleotides align to TRBD2. This CDR3 has 16 amino acids. J lost 0 bases, V lost 4 bases, and 5 bases had no gene match. Germline V gene lookup returns CDR1 MNHNS and CDR2 SASEGT.

Here the CDR3 reads CASSIAGHGSSYEQYF. CDR3 bases: TGTGCCAGTAGTATAGCGGGACACGGGTCCTCCTACGAGCAGTACTTC. The chain joins TRBV19 to TRBJ2-7; a possible D gene is TRBD1 (6 bases). This CDR3 is built from 16 residues. Germline V CDR1 and CDR2: LNHDA, SQIVND (reference sequence). V lost 1 base, J lost 0 bases, and 13 bases lay in between.

The V and J genes are TRBV7-6 and TRBJ2-2; D remains unclear. Germline V gives CDR1 SGHVS, CDR2 FNYEAQ. V dropped 5 bases and J dropped 1 base, with 17 bases sitting between them. The CDR3 length is 17 residues. CDR3 bases: TGTGCCAGCAGCCCCGGCTGGCAGCGACAGAACACCGGGGAGCTGTTTTTT. It codes for CASSPGWQRQNTGELFF.

The chain uses TRBV28 and TRBJ2-1; D remains ambiguous. Between the trimmed V and J ends, which lost 10 bases and 1 base, there was a span of 8 bases. Germline values: CDR1 MDHEN, CDR2 SYDVKM. The CDR3 is made up of 12 amino acids. DNA for the CDR3: TGTGCCACTTATGGATCCTACAATGAGCAGTTCTTC. Encoded protein: CATYGSYNEQFF.

J is TRBJ2-7 and V is TRBV11-2, with TRBD2 matching over 7 bases. V lost 4 bases, J lost 1 base, and 7 bases stayed unmatched. This CDR3 has 15 residues. The V gene's germline CDR1 is SGHAT and CDR2 FQNNGV. This CDR3 is CASSSRGSGSYEQYF. The CDR3 bases are TGTGCCAGCAGCTCCCGGGGTAGCGGGTCCTACGAGCAGTACTTC.

J is TRBJ2-7 and V is TRBV7-8, with 7 bases identical to TRBD2. Trimming at V came to 1 base and at J to 2 bases, leaving 8 bases not matched to a gene. The CDR3 has 16 residues. Germline V gene sequence: CDR1 SGHVS, CDR2 FQNEAQ. The CDR3 coding sequence is TGTGCCAGCAGCTTAGGTCGCCGGGGGGACCCCTACGAGCAGTACTTC. Residues: CASSLGRRGDPYEQYF.

The chain combines TRBV28 with TRBJ2-1, with TRBD1 as a possible D gene (5 bases). From germline, CDR1 is MDHEN and CDR2 SYDVKM. The CDR3 sequence is 14 residues long. V lost 8 bases, J lost 4 bases, and 15 bases lay in between. The CDR3 protein is CASGVQVSYNEQFF. The CDR3, as DNA: TGTGCCAGCGGGGTACAGGTTTCATACAATGAGCAGTTCTTC.

J is TRBJ1-3 and V is TRBV11-1, with TRBD1 identical over 9 bases. Germline CDR1 reads SGHAT; CDR2 reads FQDESV (reference sequence). The CDR3 contains 17 residues. After removal of 7 bases from V and 0 bases from J, the junction contained 10 bases not matched to a gene. CDR3 region: CASTTNPGQGSGNTIYF. CDR3 sequence (DNA): TGTGCCAGCACCACAAACCCGGGACAGGGCTCTGGAAACACCATATATTTT.

This chain joins TRBV28 and TRBJ2-7; TRBD1 matches 7 bases. The junction had 11 bases not matched to a gene; V was cut back by 7 bases and J by 8 bases. CDR3 length equals 13 residues. Germline V lookup: CDR1 MDHEN, CDR2 SYDVKM. CDR3 protein: CASTVGQRIKQYF. The CDR3 bases are TGTGCCAGCACGGTGGGACAGAGGATTAAGCAGTACTTC.

The chain links TRBV5-1 to TRBJ2-5, with 11 bases lining up with TRBD2. Germline V gene data show CDR1 as SGHRS and CDR2 as YFSETQ. V dropped 6 bases and J dropped 4; count of bases not matched to a gene: 8. The CDR3 extends over 15 amino acids. The CDR3 is CASNVAGGPGETQYF. The CDR3 DNA sequence: TGCGCCAGCAACGTAGCGGGAGGGCCTGGAGAGACCCAGTACTTC.

The chain has TRBV6-6 and TRBJ2-2; D unresolved. There are 14 residues in the CDR3. Trimming pared 4 bases from V and 1 base from J, leaving 7 bases between. Germline assignment: CDR1 MNHNY and CDR2 SVGAGI (reference sequence). CDR3 region: CASSLRVNTGELFF. CDR3 nucleotides: TGTGCCAGCAGTTTGAGAGTGAACACCGGGGAGCTGTTTTTT.

This chain connects TRBV30 to TRBJ2-3; D could derive from TRBD1 or TRBD2 (7 bases each). Germline V gene sequence: CDR1 GTSNPN, CDR2 SVGIG (reference sequence). Trimming pared 5 bases from V and 4 bases from J, leaving 13 bases between. The CDR3 runs to 13 residues. In DNA, the CDR3 is TGTGCCTGGGACAGGGCGGGGGCAGATACGCAGTATTTT. It is translated as CAWDRAGADTQYF. Full variable domain (remainder filled in from reference TRBV30 and TRBJ2-3): SQTIHQWPATLVQPVGSPLSLECTVEGTSNPNLYWYRQAAGRGLQLLFYSVGIGQISSEVPQNLSASRPQDRQFILSSKKLLLSDSGFYLCAWDRAGADTQYFGPGTRLTVL.

The chain is built from TRBV5-1 and TRBJ2-1; 7 bases line up with TRBD1. This CDR3 region has 14 residues. The ends lost 3 bases at V and 2 bases at J; junction bases unmatched: 2. Per the germline V gene, CDR1 is SGHRS and CDR2 is YFSETQ. The CDR3 loop reads CASSSDRAYNEQFF. The CDR3 nucleotides are TGCGCCAGCAGCTCTGACAGGGCCTACAATGAGCAGTTCTTC.

The rearrangement uses TRBV5-1 and TRBJ1-4, with D perhaps TRBD1 (5 bases). The germline V gene has CDR1 SGHRS and CDR2 YFSETQ. Trimming cost V 8 bases and J 4 bases, with 24 bases left between them. This CDR3 has 17 residues. The CDR3 DNA sequence: TGCGCCAGACAGATAAAGAATAGGGGCGTCCTTAATGAAAAACTGTTTTTT. Encoded protein: CARQIKNRGVLNEKLFF.

The J gene is TRBJ2-3, the V gene TRBV5-1, with 12 bases matching TRBD2. The V gene end was trimmed by 3 bases and the J gene end by 4 bases; junction bases not matched to a gene: 6. This CDR3 region has 16 residues. CDR1 and CDR2 (germline): SGHRS, YFSETQ. The CDR3 DNA sequence: TGCGCCAGCAGCTCGACTAGCGGGAGAGGGGCAGATACGCAGTATTTT. Translated: CASSSTSGRGADTQYF. The complete variable domain, with remaining parts taken from reference TRBV5-1 and TRBJ2-3, reads KAGVTQTPRYLIKTRGQQVTLSCSPISGHRSVSWYQQTPGQGLQFLFEYFSETQRNKGNFPGRFSGRQFSNSRSEMNVSTLELGDSALYLCASSSTSGRGADTQYFGPGTRLTVL.

The chain couples TRBV4-2 to TRBJ2-7, with D possibly TRBD2 on 5 matching bases. The CDR3 sequence is 14 residues long. Germline values: CDR1 LGHNA, CDR2 YNFKEQ. The germline V and J ends were trimmed by 4 bases and 4 bases, with 14 bases remaining between them. CDR3 region: CASSREEQRYEQYF. The CDR3 DNA sequence: TGTGCCAGCAGCCGAGAAGAGCAGCGGTACGAGCAGTACTTC.

This chain connects TRBV18 to TRBJ2-7; no definite D call. The germline V gene has CDR1 KGHSH and CDR2 LQKENI. This CDR3 is built from 14 residues. Trimming removed 3 bases at V and 2 bases at J, with 11 bases between. The CDR3 is CASSPRNTAYEQYF. CDR3 in DNA: TGTGCCAGCTCACCCCGGAACACAGCCTACGAGCAGTACTTC.

This chain joins TRBV19 and TRBJ1-5, with D possibly matching TRBD1 (5 bases). This CDR3 is 14 amino acids long. Trimming took 7 bases from V and 6 from J, leaving 16 bases between them. Germline V lookup: CDR1 LNHDA, CDR2 SQIVND (reference sequence). CDR3 bases: TGTGCCAGTACCATGGGGAGGGGCGGTCAGCCCCAGCATTTT. It encodes CASTMGRGGQPQHF. Supplemented by reference TRBV19 and TRBJ1-5, the full variable domain reads DGGITQSPKYLFRKEGQNVTLSCEQNLNHDAMYWYRQDPGQGLRLIYYSQIVNDFQKGDIAEGYSVSREKKESFPLTVTSAQKNPTAFYLCASTMGRGGQPQHFGDGTRLSIL.

The sample holds one count of this clone. The J gene is TRBJ2-3, the V gene TRBV6-1, with 8 nucleotides matching TRBD1. Trimming took 0 bases from V and 0 from J; bases not matched to a gene: 5. Germline CDR1 is MNHNS and CDR2 is SASEGT. This CDR3 is built from 17 residues. This chain's CDR3 is CASSEAMGQASTDTQYF. CDR3 bases: TGTGCCAGCAGTGAAGCAATGGGACAGGCCAGCACAGATACGCAGTATTTT.

The rearrangement uses TRBV28 and TRBJ1-2, with 11 bases identical to TRBD1. There are 15 residues in the CDR3. J gave up 5 bases and V 6 bases, and 8 bases lay outside the gene matches. Germline CDR1 is MDHEN and CDR2 is SYDVKM. The chain's CDR3 is CASSHGTGGAYGYTF. For the CDR3, the DNA is TGTGCCAGCAGCCACGGGACAGGGGGAGCTTATGGCTACACCTTC.

The chain recombines TRBV28 with TRBJ1-2; D is unclear. Germline loops: CDR1 MDHEN, CDR2 SYDVKM. Deletions cut 8 bases from V and 4 bases from J, with 14 bases between. This CDR3 contains 13 residues. CDR3 sequence reads: CASWTVGIYGYTF. The CDR3 DNA sequence: TGTGCCAGCTGGACGGTAGGGATCTATGGCTACACCTTC.

The V call is TRBV5-1, the J call TRBJ2-3; possible D gene TRBD2, 6 bases. V was shortened by 3 bases and J by 1 base, with 15 bases between the two germline ends. The CDR3 has 16 residues. Germline V gene sequence: CDR1 SGHRS, CDR2 YFSETQ. The CDR3 DNA sequence: TGCGCCAGCAGCTCCACACGCGGGGACGGCACAGATACGCAGTATTTT. This encodes CASSSTRGDGTDTQYF. Based on the CDR3 plus reference TRBV5-1 and TRBJ2-3, the full variable domain is KAGVTQTPRYLIKTRGQQVTLSCSPISGHRSVSWYQQTPGQGLQFLFEYFSETQRNKGNFPGRFSGRQFSNSRSEMNVSTLELGDSALYLCASSSTRGDGTDTQYFGPGTRLTVL.

This chain joins TRBV19 and TRBJ2-3; D is uncertain. CDR3 size: 16 residues. The germline gives CDR1 LNHDA, CDR2 SQIVND (reference sequence). The V end lost 6 bases, the J end lost 0 bases, and 16 bases lay between the germline ends. The CDR3 nucleotides are TGTGCCAGTAGCGACCAATTGACGGTTAGCACAGATACGCAGTATTTT. Its protein product is CASSDQLTVSTDTQYF.

Comment on this clone: At one end, the junction sequence differs from germline, possibly due to a read error. The J gene is TRBJ1-4, the V gene TRBV10-1, with TRBD1 matching 10 bases. In germline, CDR1 is WNHNN, CDR2 SYGVQD (reference sequence). This CDR3 spans 20 amino acids. The CDR3 loop reads CASSESGEGVWDRGVRPPWF. In DNA form, the CDR3 reads TGCGCCAGCAGTGAGTCGGGGGAGGGTGTCTGGGACAGGGGTGTTCGACCGCCATGGTTT.

The rearrangement joins TRBV9 to TRBJ2-5; 8 nucleotides line up with TRBD1. Germline CDR1 reads SGDLS; CDR2 reads YYNGEE. The CDR3 runs to 15 residues. V was clipped by 1 base and J by 4 bases; unmatched bases: 6. The CDR3 DNA reads as TGTGCCAGCAGCGTACAACACGGACAGGGAGAGACCCAGTACTTC. This codes for CASSVQHGQGETQYF.